Given below is one T cell receptor beta chain in context. The record originates from a study of blood T cell repertoires in COVID-19. On the study more broadly: From T cells, B-cell-depleted T cells, or PBMCs came the material, which was cDNA or gDNA.

The germline CDR1 and CDR2 sequences are KGHSH and LQKENI. The CDR3 runs 12 residues. The V and J ends lost 5 bases and 7 bases, in that order; junction bases with no gene match: 2. Grouping used clinical history reported by participants in a survey and questionnaire. Cohort 3 donors were reported recovered after two negative PCRs, clearance, or symptom resolution. Clones were sequenced by immunoSEQ multiplex PCR, and TCRdb holds only the in-frame ones, with some missing. Among around 310,000 clones, over 70% were seen once, and the ten largest hold 5%. This sequence was found in a man aged 30 to 39 who had recovered from COVID-19. Sequenced material: PBMCs or T cells enriched from blood (not recorded which). V usage is TRBV18 and J usage is TRBJ2-7, with 10 bases identical to TRBD1. This CDR3 is CASSGQGGEQYF. Written as DNA, the CDR3 is TGTGCCAGCTCAGGACAGGGGGGAGAGCAGTACTTC.